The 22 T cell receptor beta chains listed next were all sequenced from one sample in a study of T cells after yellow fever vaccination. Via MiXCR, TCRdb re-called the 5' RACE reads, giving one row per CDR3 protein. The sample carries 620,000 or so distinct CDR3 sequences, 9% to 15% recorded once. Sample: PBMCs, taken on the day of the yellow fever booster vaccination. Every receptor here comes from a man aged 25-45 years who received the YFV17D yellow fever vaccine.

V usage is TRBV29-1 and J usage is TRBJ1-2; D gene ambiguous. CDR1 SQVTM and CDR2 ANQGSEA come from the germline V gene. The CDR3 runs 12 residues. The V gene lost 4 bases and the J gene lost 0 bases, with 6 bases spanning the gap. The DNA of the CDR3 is TGCAGCGTTGGGTTAGCTAACTATGGCTACACCTTC. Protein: CSVGLANYGYTF.

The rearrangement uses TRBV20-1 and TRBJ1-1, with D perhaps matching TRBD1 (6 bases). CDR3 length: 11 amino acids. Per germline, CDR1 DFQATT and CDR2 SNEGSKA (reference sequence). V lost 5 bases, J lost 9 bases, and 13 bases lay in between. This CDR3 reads CSASEQGKAFF. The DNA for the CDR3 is TGCAGTGCTTCGGAGCAGGGGAAAGCTTTCTTT.

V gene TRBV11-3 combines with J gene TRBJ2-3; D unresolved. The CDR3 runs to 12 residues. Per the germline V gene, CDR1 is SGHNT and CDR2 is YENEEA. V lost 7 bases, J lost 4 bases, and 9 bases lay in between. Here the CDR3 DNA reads TGTGCCAGCAATACCAGCTCAGATACGCAGTATTTT. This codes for CASNTSSDTQYF.

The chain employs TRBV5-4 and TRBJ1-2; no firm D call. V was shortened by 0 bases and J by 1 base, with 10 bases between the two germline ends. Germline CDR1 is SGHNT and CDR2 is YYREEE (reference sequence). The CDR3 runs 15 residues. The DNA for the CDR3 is TGTGCCAGCAGCTTGGATGGATTTTTTAACTATGGCTACACCTTC. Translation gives CASSLDGFFNYGYTF.

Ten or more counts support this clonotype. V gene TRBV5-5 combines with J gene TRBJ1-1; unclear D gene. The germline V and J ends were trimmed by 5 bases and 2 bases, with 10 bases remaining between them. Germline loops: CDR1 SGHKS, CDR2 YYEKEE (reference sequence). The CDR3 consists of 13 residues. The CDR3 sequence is CASSVTVNTEAFF. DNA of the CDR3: TGTGCCAGCAGTGTCACAGTAAACACTGAAGCTTTCTTT.

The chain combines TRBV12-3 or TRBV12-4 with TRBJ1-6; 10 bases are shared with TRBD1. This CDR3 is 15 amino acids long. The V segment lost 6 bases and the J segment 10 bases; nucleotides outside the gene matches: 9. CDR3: CASSIRDRGRSPLHF. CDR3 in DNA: TGTGCCAGCAGCATTAGGGACAGGGGTCGGTCACCCCTCCACTTT.

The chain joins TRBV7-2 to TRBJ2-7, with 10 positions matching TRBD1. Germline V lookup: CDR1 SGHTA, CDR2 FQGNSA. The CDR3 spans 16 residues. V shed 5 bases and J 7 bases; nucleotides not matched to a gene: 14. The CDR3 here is CASSLKSGTGAWEQYF. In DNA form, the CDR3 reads TGTGCCAGCAGCCTAAAATCCGGGACAGGGGCTTGGGAGCAGTACTTC.

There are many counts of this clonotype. For the CDR3, the DNA is TGTGCCAGCAGCTTGGGACAGGGGGGCCACGAGCAGTACTTC. Translating gives CASSLGQGGHEQYF. The chain couples TRBV7-9 to TRBJ2-7; 11 bases align to TRBD1. Germline CDR1 and CDR2: SEHNR and FQNEAQ (reference sequence). CDR3 size: 14 residues. The V gene end was trimmed by 3 bases and the J gene end by 5 bases; junction bases not matched to a gene: 3.

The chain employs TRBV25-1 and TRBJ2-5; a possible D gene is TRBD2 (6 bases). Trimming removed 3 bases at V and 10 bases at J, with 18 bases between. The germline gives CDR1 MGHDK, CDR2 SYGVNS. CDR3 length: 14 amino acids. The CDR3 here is CASSDTNAGKIQYF. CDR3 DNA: TGTGCCAGCAGTGATACTAATGCGGGAAAAATCCAGTACTTC.

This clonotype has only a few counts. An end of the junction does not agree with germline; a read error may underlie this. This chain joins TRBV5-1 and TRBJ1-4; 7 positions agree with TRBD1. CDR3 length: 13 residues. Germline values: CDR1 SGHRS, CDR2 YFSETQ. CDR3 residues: CASSPDGRQGIMF. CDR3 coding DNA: TGCGCCAGCAGCCCAGACGGGAGACAGGGTATTATGTTT.

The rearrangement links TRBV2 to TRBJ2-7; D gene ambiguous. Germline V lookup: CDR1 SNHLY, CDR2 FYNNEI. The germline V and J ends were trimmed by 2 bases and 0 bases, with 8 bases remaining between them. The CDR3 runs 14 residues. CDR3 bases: TGTGCCAGCAGTGAAAACCCGCTCTCCTACGAGCAGTACTTC. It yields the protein CASSENPLSYEQYF.

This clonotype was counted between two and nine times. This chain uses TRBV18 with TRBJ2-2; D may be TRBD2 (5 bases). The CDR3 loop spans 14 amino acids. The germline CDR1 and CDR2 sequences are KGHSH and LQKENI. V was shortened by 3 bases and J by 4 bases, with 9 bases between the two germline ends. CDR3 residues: CASSPREGTGELFF. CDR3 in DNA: TGTGCCAGCTCACCGAGGGAAGGCACCGGGGAGCTGTTTTTT.

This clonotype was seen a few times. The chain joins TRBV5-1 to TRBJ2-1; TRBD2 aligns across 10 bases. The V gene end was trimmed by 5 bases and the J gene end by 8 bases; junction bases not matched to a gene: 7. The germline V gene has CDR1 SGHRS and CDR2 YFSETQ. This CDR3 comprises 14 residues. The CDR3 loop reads CASRYLAGGDEQFF. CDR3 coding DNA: TGCGCCAGCAGGTACTTAGCGGGAGGCGATGAGCAGTTCTTC. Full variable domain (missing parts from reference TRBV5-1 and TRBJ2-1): KAGVTQTPRYLIKTRGQQVTLSCSPISGHRSVSWYQQTPGQGLQFLFEYFSETQRNKGNFPGRFSGRQFSNSRSEMNVSTLELGDSALYLCASRYLAGGDEQFFGPGTRLTVL.

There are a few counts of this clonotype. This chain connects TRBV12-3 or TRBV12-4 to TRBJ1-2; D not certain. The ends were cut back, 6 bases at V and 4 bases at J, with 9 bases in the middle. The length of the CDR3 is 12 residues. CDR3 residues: CASSPEIYGYTF. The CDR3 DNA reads TGTGCCAGCAGCCCAGAAATCTATGGCTACACCTTC.

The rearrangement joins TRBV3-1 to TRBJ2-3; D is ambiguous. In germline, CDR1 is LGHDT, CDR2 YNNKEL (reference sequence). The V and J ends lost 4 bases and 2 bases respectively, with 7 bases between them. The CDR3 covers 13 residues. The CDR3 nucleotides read TGTGCCAGCAGCCGTGTAGCCACAGATACGCAGTATTTT. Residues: CASSRVATDTQYF.

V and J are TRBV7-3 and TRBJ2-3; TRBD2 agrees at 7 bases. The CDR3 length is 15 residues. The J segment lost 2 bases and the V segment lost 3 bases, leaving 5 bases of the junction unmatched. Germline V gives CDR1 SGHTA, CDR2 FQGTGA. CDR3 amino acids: CASSFSGTNTDTQYF. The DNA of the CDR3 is TGTGCCAGCAGCTTCAGCGGGACCAACACAGATACGCAGTATTTT.

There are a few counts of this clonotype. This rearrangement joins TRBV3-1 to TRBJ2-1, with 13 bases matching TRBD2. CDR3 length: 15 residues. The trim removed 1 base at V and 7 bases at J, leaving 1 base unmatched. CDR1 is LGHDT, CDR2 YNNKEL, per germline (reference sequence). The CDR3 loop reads CASSQGTSGSNEQFF. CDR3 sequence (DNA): TGTGCCAGCAGCCAAGGGACTAGCGGGAGTAATGAGCAGTTCTTC.

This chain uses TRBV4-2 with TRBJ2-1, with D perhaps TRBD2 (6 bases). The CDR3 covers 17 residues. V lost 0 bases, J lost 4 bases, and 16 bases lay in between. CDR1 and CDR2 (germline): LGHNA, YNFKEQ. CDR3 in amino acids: CASSQDLGSGPYNEQFF. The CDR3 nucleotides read TGTGCCAGCAGCCAAGATCTGGGTAGCGGTCCGTACAATGAGCAGTTCTTC.

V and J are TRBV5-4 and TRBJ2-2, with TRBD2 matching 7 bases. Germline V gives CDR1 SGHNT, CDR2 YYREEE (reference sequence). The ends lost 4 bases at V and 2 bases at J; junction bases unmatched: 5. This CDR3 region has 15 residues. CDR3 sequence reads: CASSPLGLNTGELFF. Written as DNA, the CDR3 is TGTGCCAGCAGCCCTTTGGGACTAAACACCGGGGAGCTGTTTTTT.

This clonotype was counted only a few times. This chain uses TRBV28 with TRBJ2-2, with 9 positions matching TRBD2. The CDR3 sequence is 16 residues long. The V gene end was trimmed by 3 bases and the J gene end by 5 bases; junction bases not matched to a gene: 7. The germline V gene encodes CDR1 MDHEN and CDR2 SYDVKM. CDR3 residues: CASSFPLSGRTGELFF. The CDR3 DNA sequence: TGTGCCAGCAGTTTCCCCCTAAGCGGGAGGACCGGGGAGCTGTTTTTT.

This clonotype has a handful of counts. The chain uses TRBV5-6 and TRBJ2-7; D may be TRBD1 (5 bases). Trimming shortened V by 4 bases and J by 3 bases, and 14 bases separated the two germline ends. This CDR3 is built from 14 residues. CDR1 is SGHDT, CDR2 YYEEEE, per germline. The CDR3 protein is CASSLPGKGYEQYF. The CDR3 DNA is TGTGCCAGCAGCCTGCCAGGGAAGGGCTACGAGCAGTACTTC.

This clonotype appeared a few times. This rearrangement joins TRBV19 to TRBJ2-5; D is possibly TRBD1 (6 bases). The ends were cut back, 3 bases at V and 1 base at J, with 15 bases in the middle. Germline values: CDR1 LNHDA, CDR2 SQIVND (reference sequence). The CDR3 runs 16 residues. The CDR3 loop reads CASSIGVGAFQETQYF. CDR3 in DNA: TGTGCCAGTAGTATCGGAGTGGGGGCGTTCCAAGAGACCCAGTACTTC.